This passage covers 14 T cell receptor beta chains from one sample sequenced in a study of T cell responses to AZD1222 COVID-19 vaccine. The method was immunoSEQ multiplex PCR; TCRdb's version includes in-frame clones alone and lacks a portion of them. Among more than 150,000 clones, about 87% were seen once, and the ten largest hold under 6.5%. The sequencing here drew on peripheral blood, taken on day 0 of AZD1222 vaccination. These receptors were taken from an adult in good health.

The rearrangement joins TRBV24-1 to TRBJ2-2; a weak D match, TRBD2 (5 bases). V lost 3 bases to trimming and J lost 1 base, with 5 bases between them. The CDR3 runs to 14 residues. Germline V gene data show CDR1 as KGHDR and CDR2 as SFDVKD. CDR3 residues: CATSDEGNTGELFF. DNA of the CDR3: TGTGCCACCAGTGATGAGGGGAACACCGGGGAGCTGTTTTTT.

This chain uses TRBV6-5 with TRBJ1-1, with no clear D. CDR1 is MNHEY and CDR2 is SVGAGI in the germline V gene. The CDR3 length is 12 residues. Deletions cut 5 bases from V and 10 bases from J, with 14 bases between. CDR3 amino acids: CASSSNGVRAFF. The DNA of the CDR3 is TGTGCCAGCAGTAGTAACGGGGTGCGAGCTTTCTTT.

This chain uses TRBV10-3 with TRBJ2-3; D is ambiguous. V was pared by 7 bases and J by 0 bases, with 14 bases between. The CDR3 spans 15 residues. The germline V gene has CDR1 ENHRY and CDR2 SYGVKD. The CDR3 DNA is TGTGCCATCATGCACGAGGAAACTAGCACAGATACGCAGTATTTT. Protein: CAIMHEETSTDTQYF.

This rearrangement joins TRBV27 to TRBJ1-3; D is possibly TRBD1 (6 bases). This CDR3 comprises 15 residues. In germline, CDR1 is MNHEY, CDR2 SMNVEV (reference sequence). V lost 3 bases and J lost 0, with 9 bases in between. The CDR3 region is CASSFRGLSGNTIYF. DNA for the CDR3: TGTGCCAGCAGTTTCCGGGGGCTCTCTGGAAACACCATATATTTT.

The chain combines TRBV30 with TRBJ2-7; D may be TRBD2 (5 bases). The CDR3 runs 15 residues. The V end lost 0 bases, the J end lost 2 bases, and 14 bases lay between the germline ends. From germline, CDR1 is GTSNPN and CDR2 SVGIG (reference sequence). The CDR3 bases are TGTGCCTGGAGTGTAAGCGGACGTCTAACCTACGAGCAGTACTTC. This codes for CAWSVSGRLTYEQYF.

The V gene is TRBV6-5, the J gene TRBJ1-1; 8 bases are a match to TRBD1. Unmatched junction bases numbered 6, after V lost 6 bases and J lost 0 bases. The germline gives CDR1 MNHEY, CDR2 SVGAGI. The CDR3 loop spans 15 amino acids. Here the CDR3 reads CASRVQGDLNTEAFF. The CDR3 DNA sequence: TGTGCCAGCAGGGTACAGGGGGACTTGAACACTGAAGCTTTCTTT.

The genes are TRBV11-2 and TRBJ2-2; a possible D gene is TRBD1 (6 bases). Trimming cost V 5 bases and J 2 bases, with 12 bases left between them. Germline V gives CDR1 SGHAT, CDR2 FQNNGV. The CDR3 contains 15 residues. The CDR3 DNA follows: TGTGCCAGCAGCCCATCCGGGACAAACACCGGGGAGCTGTTTTTT. This translates into CASSPSGTNTGELFF.

This chain links TRBV19 with TRBJ2-1; maybe TRBD2 (5 bases). Germline values: CDR1 LNHDA, CDR2 SQIVND (reference sequence). This CDR3 has 16 residues. V was cut by 4 bases and J by 1 base, with 14 bases left in between. CDR3 residues: CASSSRRPTSYNEQFF. The CDR3 DNA reads TGTGCCAGTAGTAGTCGGAGGCCCACTTCCTACAATGAGCAGTTCTTC. Drawing the rest from reference TRBV19 and TRBJ2-1, the complete variable domain is DGGITQSPKYLFRKEGQNVTLSCEQNLNHDAMYWYRQDPGQGLRLIYYSQIVNDFQKGDIAEGYSVSREKKESFPLTVTSAQKNPTAFYLCASSSRRPTSYNEQFFGPGTRLTVL.

The V and J genes are TRBV19 and TRBJ1-2; 7 nucleotides line up with TRBD1. The CDR3 sequence is 14 residues long. V lost 5 bases to trimming and J lost 1 base; unmatched junction nucleotides: 4. Germline CDR1 is LNHDA and CDR2 is SQIVND (reference sequence). CDR3 coding DNA: TGTGCCAGTAGTTTCCGGGACAGTAACTATGGCTACACCTTC. Translating gives CASSFRDSNYGYTF.

This clone appeared once. The chain is built from TRBV11-2 and TRBJ1-2; the D is unclear. The ends were cut back, 4 bases at V and 5 bases at J, with 11 bases in the middle. The germline CDR1 and CDR2 sequences are SGHAT and FQNNGV. The CDR3 contains 13 residues. DNA of the CDR3: TGTGCCAGCAGCTCCACAACAGCTTATGGCTACACCTTC. Amino acid sequence: CASSSTTAYGYTF.

This chain connects TRBV30 to TRBJ1-5; 8 bases are a match to TRBD1. The CDR3 has 13 residues. The junction had 3 bases not matched to a gene; V was cut back by 4 bases and J by 4 bases. Germline CDR1 GTSNPN, CDR2 SVGIG (reference sequence). CDR3: CAWTRGLNQPQHF. The CDR3 DNA sequence: TGTGCCTGGACCAGGGGGCTAAATCAGCCCCAGCATTTT. Filled out from reference TRBV30 and TRBJ1-5, the complete variable domain reads SQTIHQWPATLVQPVGSPLSLECTVEGTSNPNLYWYRQAAGRGLQLLFYSVGIGQISSEVPQNLSASRPQDRQFILSSKKLLLSDSGFYLCAWTRGLNQPQHFGDGTRLSIL.

The chain has TRBV2 and TRBJ2-7; 12 nucleotides match TRBD2. V shed 6 bases, J shed 7 bases, and the junction held 13 bases outside the gene matches. There are 16 residues in the CDR3. Germline V gene data show CDR1 as SNHLY and CDR2 as FYNNEI. CDR3 bases: TGTGCCAGCAGAGAGGATAATTCTAGCGGGAGGGATGAGCAGTACTTC. Amino acids: CASREDNSSGRDEQYF.

The chain employs TRBV20-1 and TRBJ2-1, with D tentatively TRBD2 (6 bases). CDR1 is DFQATT and CDR2 is SNEGSKA in the germline V gene (reference sequence). The CDR3 spans 16 residues. With 3 bases removed from V and 0 bases from J, the gap between germline ends came to 15 bases. CDR3 nucleotides: TGCAGTGCTAGTCGCGCCGGGAGCCGCTCCTACAATGAGCAGTTCTTC. The encoded protein is CSASRAGSRSYNEQFF.

This rearrangement joins TRBV2 to TRBJ1-5, with 12 positions matching TRBD1. There are 16 residues in the CDR3. Germline CDR1 is SNHLY and CDR2 is FYNNEI. V dropped 6 bases and J dropped 4; count of bases not matched to a gene: 7. The CDR3 here is CASSRDRGRRNQPQHF. The CDR3, as DNA: TGTGCCAGCAGCCGGGACAGGGGGCGCCGGAATCAGCCCCAGCATTTT.